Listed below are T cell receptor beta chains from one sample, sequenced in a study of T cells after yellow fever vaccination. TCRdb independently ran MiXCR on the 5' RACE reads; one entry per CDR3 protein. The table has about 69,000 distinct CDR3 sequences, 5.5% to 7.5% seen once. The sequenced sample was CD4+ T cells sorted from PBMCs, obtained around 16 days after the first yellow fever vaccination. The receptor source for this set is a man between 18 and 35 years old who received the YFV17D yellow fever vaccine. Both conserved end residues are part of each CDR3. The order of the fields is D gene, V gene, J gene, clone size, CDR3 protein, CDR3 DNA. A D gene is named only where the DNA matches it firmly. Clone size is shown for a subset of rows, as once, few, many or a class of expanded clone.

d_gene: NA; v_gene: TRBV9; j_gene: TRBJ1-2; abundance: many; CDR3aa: CASSVGWDGYGYTF; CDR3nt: TGTGCCAGCAGCGTAGGATGGGATGGGTATGGCTACACCTTC
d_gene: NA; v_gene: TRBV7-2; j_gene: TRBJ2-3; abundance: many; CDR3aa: CASSLESWDTQYF; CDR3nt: TGTGCCAGCAGCTTAGAGTCTTGGGATACGCAGTATTTT
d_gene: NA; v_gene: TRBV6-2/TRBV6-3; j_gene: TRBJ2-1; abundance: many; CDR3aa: CASSYPSSYNEQFF; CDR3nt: TGTGCCAGCAGTTACCCAAGCTCCTACAATGAGCAGTTCTTC
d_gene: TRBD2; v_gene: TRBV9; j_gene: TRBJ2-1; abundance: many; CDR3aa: CASSVSTSGYNEQFF; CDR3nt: TGTGCCAGCAGCGTTTCGACTAGCGGATACAATGAGCAGTTCTTC
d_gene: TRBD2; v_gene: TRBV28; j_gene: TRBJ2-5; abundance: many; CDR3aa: CASSLGLATGETQYF; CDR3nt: TGTGCCAGCAGTCTGGGACTAGCGACCGGCGAGACCCAGTACTTC
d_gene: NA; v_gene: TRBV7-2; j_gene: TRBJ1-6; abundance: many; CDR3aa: CASSLAPGSYSPLHF; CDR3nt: TGTGCCAGCAGCTTAGCGCCAGGCAGCTACTCACCCCTCCACTTT
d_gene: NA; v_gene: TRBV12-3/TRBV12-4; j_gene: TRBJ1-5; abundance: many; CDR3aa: CASSLTGYSNQPQHF; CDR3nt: TGTGCCAGCAGTTTAACGGGATATAGCAATCAGCCCCAGCATTTT
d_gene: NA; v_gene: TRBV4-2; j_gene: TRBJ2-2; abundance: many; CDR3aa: CASSQAGVLTGELFF; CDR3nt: TGTGCCAGCAGCCAAGCGGGGGTGCTCACCGGGGAGCTGTTTTTT
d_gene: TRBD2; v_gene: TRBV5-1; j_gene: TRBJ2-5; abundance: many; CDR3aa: CASFRGTSRETQYF; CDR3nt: TGCGCCAGCTTCCGAGGGACTAGCAGGGAGACCCAGTACTTC
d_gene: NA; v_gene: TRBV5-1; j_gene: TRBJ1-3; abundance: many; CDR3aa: CASSGDGSTGNTIYF; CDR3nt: TGCGCCAGCAGCGGAGACGGGAGTACTGGAAACACCATATATTTT
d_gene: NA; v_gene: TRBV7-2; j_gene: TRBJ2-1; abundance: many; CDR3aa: CASSARAQGLSNEQFF; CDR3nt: TGTGCCAGCAGCGCCCGGGCGCAGGGCCTATCAAATGAGCAGTTCTTC
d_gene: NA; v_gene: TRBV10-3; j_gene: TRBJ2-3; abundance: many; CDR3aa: CAISDWTSSTDTQYF; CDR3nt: TGTGCCATCAGTGACTGGACTTCTAGCACAGATACGCAGTATTTT
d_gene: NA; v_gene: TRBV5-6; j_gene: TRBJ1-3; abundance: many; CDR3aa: CASSPEGPRSSGNTIYF; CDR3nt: TGTGCCAGCAGCCCAGAAGGCCCCAGGAGTTCTGGAAACACCATATATTTT
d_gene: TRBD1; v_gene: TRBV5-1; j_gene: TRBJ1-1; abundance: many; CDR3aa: CASSSYRDRKTNTEAFF; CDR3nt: TGCGCCAGCAGCTCCTACCGGGACAGGAAGACGAACACTGAAGCTTTCTTT
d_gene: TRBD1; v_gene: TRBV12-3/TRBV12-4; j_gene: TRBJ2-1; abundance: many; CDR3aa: CASTQGQGVNEQFF; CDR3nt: TGTGCCAGCACCCAGGGACAGGGGGTCAATGAGCAGTTCTTC
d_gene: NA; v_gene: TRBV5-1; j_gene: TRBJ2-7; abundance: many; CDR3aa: CASSLEAVQDEQYF; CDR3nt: TGCGCCAGCAGCTTGGAGGCGGTTCAGGACGAGCAGTACTTC
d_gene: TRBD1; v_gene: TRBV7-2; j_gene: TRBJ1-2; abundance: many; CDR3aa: CASSLYQGQLDYGYTF; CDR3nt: TGTGCCAGCAGCTTATATCAGGGACAGCTCGACTATGGCTACACCTTC
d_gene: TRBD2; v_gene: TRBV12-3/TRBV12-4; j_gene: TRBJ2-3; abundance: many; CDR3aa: CASSLRRGGYGGDTQYF; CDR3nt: TGTGCCAGCAGTTTACGGCGGGGGGGCTATGGTGGAGATACGCAGTATTTT
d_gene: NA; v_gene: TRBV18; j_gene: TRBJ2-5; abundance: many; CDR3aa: CASSPRQEETQYF; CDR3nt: TGTGCCAGCTCACCACGGCAGGAAGAGACCCAGTACTTC
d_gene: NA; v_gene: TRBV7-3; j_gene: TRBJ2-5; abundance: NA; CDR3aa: CASSLVRHETQYF; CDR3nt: TGTGCCAGCAGCTTAGTTAGACACGAGACCCAGTACTTC
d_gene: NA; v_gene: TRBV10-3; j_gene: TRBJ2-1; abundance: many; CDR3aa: CALQPGASPNNEQFF; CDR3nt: TGTGCCCTACAACCGGGGGCATCTCCTAACAATGAGCAGTTCTTC
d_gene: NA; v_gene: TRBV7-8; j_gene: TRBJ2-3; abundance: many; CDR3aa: CASSRGASYYQGTQYF; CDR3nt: TGTGCCAGCAGCCGAGGGGCTAGTTATTACCAGGGCACGCAGTATTTT
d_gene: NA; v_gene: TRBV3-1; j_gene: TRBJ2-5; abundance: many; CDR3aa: CASSRRGMGTQYF; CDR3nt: TGTGCCAGCAGCCGGAGGGGGATGGGGACCCAGTACTTC
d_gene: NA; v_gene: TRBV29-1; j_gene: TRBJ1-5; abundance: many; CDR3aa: CSVFRGHQPQHF; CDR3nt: TGCAGCGTGTTCCGTGGTCATCAGCCCCAGCATTTT
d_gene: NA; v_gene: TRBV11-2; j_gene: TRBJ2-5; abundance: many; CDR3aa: CASSSMWETQYF; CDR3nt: TGTGCCAGCAGCTCGATGTGGGAGACCCAGTACTTC